The T cell receptor (beta chain) described here comes from a study of T cells in narcolepsy (dated by TCRdb to the late 2010s). With respect to the entire study: Patients with narcolepsy type 1 or type 2 (NT1, NT2) were enrolled in the study together with healthy control donors. Autoreactive T cells targeting hypocretin neuron self-antigens (hypocretin, TRIB2) were sought in narcolepsy patients, and TCR Vbeta sequencing was used to track clonotypes in blood and CSF.

The library was produced with the immunoSEQ multiplex PCR assay. Drawn from immuneACCESS, this table holds only the in-frame rearrangements with V and J called that TCRdb kept. Clones are partly lost; checked studies trace under half to an unresolved V gene and leave the rest unexplained. Within this sample are tens of thousands of clones, with 87% of them counted one time only. The leading ten clones occupy around 0.83% of the sample. Overall results and qualifications from the work: Patients and controls had comparable numbers of sequenced blood memory CD4+ clonotypes, averaging about 37,000 and 33,000, respectively. No sequences matching autoreactive T cell clones were present in some of the blood memory CD4+ repertoires from patients and controls. HCRT-specific and TRIB2-specific autoreactive clonotypes were highlighted in plots that compared CD4+ T cell clonotypes in CSF versus blood from the same patient. According to the report, autoreactive clonotypes were detected serially in the blood of the same patients and of different patients, but not in healthy controls.

About this clone itself: Which antigen it targets is not known. No qualities accompany the bases; no much larger clone lies one base away.

For TCR Vbeta sequencing, memory CD4+ T cells were sorted ex vivo from the peripheral blood of both healthy controls and narcolepsy patients. The sequenced material came from CD45RA- memory CD4+ T cells from PBMCs. The sample's cell subset or site label, in plain terms: memory T cells sorted ex vivo from peripheral blood. The receptor's source is a human donor with narcolepsy.

The CDR3 region has the sequence CASSYRGLGGNEQFF. At the DNA level, the sequence is TGTGCCAGCAGCTACCGTGGACTAGGGGGGAATGAGCAGTTCTTC. The V and J genes are TRBV7-2 and TRBJ2-1; a tentative D match to TRBD2 spans 7 bases. Trimming costs V 4 bases and J 7 bases, and their ends lie 17 bases apart. CDR1 SGHTA and CDR2 FQGNSA were looked up in the germline V gene. The cysteine opens and the phenylalanine closes a CDR3 of 15 amino acids. Only the CDR3 region is kept as DNA, spanning 45 bases read in frame from base 1. Where the CDR3 stops, the reference TRBV7-2 and TRBJ2-1 genes take over; the full variable domain is GAGVSQSPSNKVTEKGKDVELRCDPISGHTALYWYRQSLGQGLEFLIYFQGNSAPDKSGLPSDRFSAERTGGSVSTLTIQRTQQEDSAVYLCASSYRGLGGNEQFFGPGTRLTVL.